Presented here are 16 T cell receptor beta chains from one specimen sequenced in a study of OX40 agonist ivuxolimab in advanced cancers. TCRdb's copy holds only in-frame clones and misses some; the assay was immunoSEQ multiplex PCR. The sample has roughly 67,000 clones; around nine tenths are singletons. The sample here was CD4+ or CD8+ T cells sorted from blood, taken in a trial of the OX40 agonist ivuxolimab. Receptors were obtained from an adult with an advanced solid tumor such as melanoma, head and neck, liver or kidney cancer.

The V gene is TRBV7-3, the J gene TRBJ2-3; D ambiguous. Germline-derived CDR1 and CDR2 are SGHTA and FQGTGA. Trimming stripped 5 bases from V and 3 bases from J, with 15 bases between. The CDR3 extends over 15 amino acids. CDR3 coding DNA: TGTGCCAGCAGCCCCACGGTCTCGTTTACAGATACGCAGTATTTT. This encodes CASSPTVSFTDTQYF. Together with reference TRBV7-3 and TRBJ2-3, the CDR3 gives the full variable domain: GAGVSQTPSNKVTEKGKYVELRCDPISGHTALYWYRQSLGQGPEFLIYFQGTGAADDSGLPNDRFFAVRPEGSVSTLKIQRTERGDSAVYLCASSPTVSFTDTQYFGPGTRLTVL.

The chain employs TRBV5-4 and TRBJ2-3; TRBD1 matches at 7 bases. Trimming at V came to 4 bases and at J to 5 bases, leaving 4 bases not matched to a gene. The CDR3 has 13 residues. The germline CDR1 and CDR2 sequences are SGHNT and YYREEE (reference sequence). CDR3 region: CASSQGGVDTQYF. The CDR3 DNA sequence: TGTGCCAGCAGCCAAGGGGGCGTAGATACGCAGTATTTT.

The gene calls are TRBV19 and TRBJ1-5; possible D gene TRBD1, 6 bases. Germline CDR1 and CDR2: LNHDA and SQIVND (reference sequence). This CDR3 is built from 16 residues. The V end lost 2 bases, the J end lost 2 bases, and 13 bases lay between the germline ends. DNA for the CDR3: TGTGCCAGTAGTATATCCGGGGGCCGGGGCAATCAGCCCCAGCATTTT. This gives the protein CASSISGGRGNQPQHF. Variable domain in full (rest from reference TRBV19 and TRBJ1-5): DGGITQSPKYLFRKEGQNVTLSCEQNLNHDAMYWYRQDPGQGLRLIYYSQIVNDFQKGDIAEGYSVSREKKESFPLTVTSAQKNPTAFYLCASSISGGRGNQPQHFGDGTRLSIL.

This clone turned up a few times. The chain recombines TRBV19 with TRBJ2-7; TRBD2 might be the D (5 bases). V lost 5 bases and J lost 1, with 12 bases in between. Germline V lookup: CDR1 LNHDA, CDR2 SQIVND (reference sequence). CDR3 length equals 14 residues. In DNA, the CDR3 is TGTGCCAGTAGTGACCGAGGGCTATCCTACGAGCAGTACTTC. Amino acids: CASSDRGLSYEQYF. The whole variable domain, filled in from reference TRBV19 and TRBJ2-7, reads DGGITQSPKYLFRKEGQNVTLSCEQNLNHDAMYWYRQDPGQGLRLIYYSQIVNDFQKGDIAEGYSVSREKKESFPLTVTSAQKNPTAFYLCASSDRGLSYEQYFGPGTRLTVT.

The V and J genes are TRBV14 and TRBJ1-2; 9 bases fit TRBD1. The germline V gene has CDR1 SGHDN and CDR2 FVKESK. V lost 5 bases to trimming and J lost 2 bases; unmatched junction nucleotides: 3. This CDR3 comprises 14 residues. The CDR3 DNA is TGTGCCAGCAGCTTAGGGACAGGGAACTATGGCTACACCTTC. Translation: CASSLGTGNYGYTF.

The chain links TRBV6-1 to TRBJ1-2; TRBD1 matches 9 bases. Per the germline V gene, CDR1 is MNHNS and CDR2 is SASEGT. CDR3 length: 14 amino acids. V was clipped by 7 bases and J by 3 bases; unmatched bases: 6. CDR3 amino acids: CASTSRQGDYGYTF. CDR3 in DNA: TGTGCCAGCACCTCGCGACAGGGGGACTATGGCTACACCTTC.

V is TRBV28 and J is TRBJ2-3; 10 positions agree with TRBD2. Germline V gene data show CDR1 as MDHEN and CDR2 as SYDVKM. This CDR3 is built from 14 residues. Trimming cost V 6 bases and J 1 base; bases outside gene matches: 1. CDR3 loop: CASRGLARTDTQYF. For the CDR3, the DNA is TGTGCCAGCAGGGGACTAGCGCGCACAGATACGCAGTATTTT.

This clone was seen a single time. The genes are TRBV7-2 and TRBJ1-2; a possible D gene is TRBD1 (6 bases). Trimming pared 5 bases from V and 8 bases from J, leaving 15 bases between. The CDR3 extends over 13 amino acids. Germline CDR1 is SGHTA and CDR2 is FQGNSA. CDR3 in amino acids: CASSPTTGLGYTF. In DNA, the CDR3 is TGTGCCAGCAGCCCAACTACAGGGTTGGGCTACACCTTC. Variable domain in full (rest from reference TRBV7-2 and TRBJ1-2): GAGVSQSPSNKVTEKGKDVELRCDPISGHTALYWYRQSLGQGLEFLIYFQGNSAPDKSGLPSDRFSAERTGGSVSTLTIQRTQQEDSAVYLCASSPTTGLGYTFGSGTRLTVV.

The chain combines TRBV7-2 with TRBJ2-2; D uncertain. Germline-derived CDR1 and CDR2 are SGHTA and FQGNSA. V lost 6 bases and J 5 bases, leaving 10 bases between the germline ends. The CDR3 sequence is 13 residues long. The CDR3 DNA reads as TGTGCCAGCAGACCTCTGAGGACCGGGGAGCTGTTTTTT. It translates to CASRPLRTGELFF.

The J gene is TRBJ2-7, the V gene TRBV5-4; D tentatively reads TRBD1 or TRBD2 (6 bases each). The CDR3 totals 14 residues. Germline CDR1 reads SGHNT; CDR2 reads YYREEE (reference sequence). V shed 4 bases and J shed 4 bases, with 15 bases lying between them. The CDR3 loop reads CASSREGGLYEQYF. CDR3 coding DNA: TGTGCCAGCAGCCGAGAAGGGGGGCTATACGAGCAGTACTTC.

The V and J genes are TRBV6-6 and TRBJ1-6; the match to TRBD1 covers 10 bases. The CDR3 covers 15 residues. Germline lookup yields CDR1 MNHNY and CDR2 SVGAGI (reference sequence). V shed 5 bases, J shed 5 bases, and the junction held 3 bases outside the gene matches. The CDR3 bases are TGTGCCAGCAGTCCCGGACAGGGGGATAATTCACCCCTCCACTTT. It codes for CASSPGQGDNSPLHF.

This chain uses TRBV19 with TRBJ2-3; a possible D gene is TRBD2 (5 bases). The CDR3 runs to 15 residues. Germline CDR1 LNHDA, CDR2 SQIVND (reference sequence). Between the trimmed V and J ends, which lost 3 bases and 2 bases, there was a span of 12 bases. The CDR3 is CASSISRTSTDTQYF. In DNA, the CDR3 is TGTGCCAGTAGTATTTCACGGACTTCCACAGATACGCAGTATTTT.

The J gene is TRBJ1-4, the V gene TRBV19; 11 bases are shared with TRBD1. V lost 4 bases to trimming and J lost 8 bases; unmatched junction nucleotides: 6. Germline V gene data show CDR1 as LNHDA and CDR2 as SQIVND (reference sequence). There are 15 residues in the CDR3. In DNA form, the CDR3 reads TGTGCCAGTAGTACCGGACAGGGGGCAGGCGAAAAACTGTTTTTT. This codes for CASSTGQGAGEKLFF.

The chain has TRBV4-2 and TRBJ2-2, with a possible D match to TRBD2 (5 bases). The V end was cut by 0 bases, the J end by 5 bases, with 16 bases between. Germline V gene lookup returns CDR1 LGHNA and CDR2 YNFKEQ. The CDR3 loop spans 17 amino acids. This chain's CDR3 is CASSQDRGGLRTGELFF. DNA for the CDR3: TGTGCCAGCAGCCAAGATAGAGGAGGCCTGAGGACCGGGGAGCTGTTTTTT.

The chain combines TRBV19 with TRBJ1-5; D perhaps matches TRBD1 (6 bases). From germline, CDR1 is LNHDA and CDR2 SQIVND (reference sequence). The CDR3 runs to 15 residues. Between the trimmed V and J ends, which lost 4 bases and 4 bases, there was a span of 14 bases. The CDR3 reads CASSTVGQTNQPQHF. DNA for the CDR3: TGTGCCAGTAGTACCGTAGGACAGACAAATCAGCCCCAGCATTTT.

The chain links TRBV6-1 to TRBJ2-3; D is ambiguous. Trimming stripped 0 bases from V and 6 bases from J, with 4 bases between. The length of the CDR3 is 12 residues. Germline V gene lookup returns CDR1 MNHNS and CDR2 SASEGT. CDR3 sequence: CASSEALDTQYF. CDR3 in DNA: TGTGCCAGCAGTGAAGCGCTGGATACGCAGTATTTT.